A selection of T cell receptor beta chains follows, all from one sample in a study of Graves' ophthalmopathy and Graves' hyperthyroidism. TCRdb passed the multiplex PCR reads through MiXCR, listing each CDR3 protein once. This table has 350,000 to 400,000 distinct CDR3 sequences, approximately 16% appearing once. Sequenced material: peripheral blood. The source is a woman aged 18-30 years with Graves' ophthalmopathy. The CDR3 runs from the conserved cysteine through the conserved F or W. A D gene is named only where the DNA matches it firmly. Size is stated as how often the clone was seen (once, few, many) or a class if it is expanded.

d_call: -
clone_size: many
cdr3_length: 14
v_call: TRBV20-1
j_call: TRBJ1-3
cdr3_aa: CSAGGPSSGNTIYF
cdr3_nt: TGCAGTGCGGGAGGACCAAGCTCTGGAAACACCATATATTTT

d_call: TRBD2
clone_size: many
cdr3_length: 14
v_call: TRBV29-1
j_call: TRBJ2-7
cdr3_aa: CSVLSGGPSYEQYF
cdr3_nt: TGCAGCGTCTTAAGCGGGGGCCCTTCCTACGAGCAGTACTTC

d_call: -
clone_size: many
cdr3_length: 15
v_call: TRBV24-1
j_call: TRBJ2-5
cdr3_aa: CATSDFQGIQETQYF
cdr3_nt: TGTGCCACCAGTGATTTCCAGGGTATCCAAGAGACCCAGTACTTC

d_call: -
clone_size: many
cdr3_length: 15
v_call: TRBV27
j_call: TRBJ2-4
cdr3_aa: CASSSPILAKNIQYF
cdr3_nt: TGTGCCAGCAGTTCGCCAATTCTAGCCAAAAACATTCAGTACTTC

d_call: -
clone_size: many
cdr3_length: 14
v_call: TRBV6-1
j_call: TRBJ2-7
cdr3_aa: CASSGQRPSYEQYF
cdr3_nt: TGTGCCAGCAGTGGACAGCGCCCTTCCTACGAGCAGTACTTC

d_call: TRBD2
clone_size: many
cdr3_length: 14
v_call: TRBV28
j_call: TRBJ2-7
cdr3_aa: CASGRSGSSYEQYF
cdr3_nt: TGTGCCAGCGGTCGGAGCGGGAGCTCCTACGAGCAGTACTTC

d_call: TRBD2
clone_size: few
cdr3_length: 14
v_call: TRBV12-3/TRBV12-4
j_call: TRBJ2-5
cdr3_aa: CASSLGGRMETQYF
cdr3_nt: TGTGCCAGCAGTTTAGGCGGGAGGATGGAGACCCAGTACTTC

d_call: -
clone_size: many
cdr3_length: 15
v_call: TRBV7-8
j_call: TRBJ2-5
cdr3_aa: CASSGRGFGQETQYF
cdr3_nt: TGTGCCAGCAGCGGCAGGGGTTTCGGGCAAGAGACCCAGTACTTC

d_call: TRBD1
clone_size: many
cdr3_length: 14
v_call: TRBV6-5
j_call: TRBJ2-7
cdr3_aa: CARVPGQGADEQYF
cdr3_nt: TGTGCCAGAGTACCGGGACAGGGGGCGGACGAGCAGTACTTC

d_call: -
clone_size: many
cdr3_length: 11
v_call: TRBV28
j_call: TRBJ2-7
cdr3_aa: CASSHAYEQYF
cdr3_nt: TGTGCCAGCAGTCACGCCTACGAGCAGTACTTC

d_call: -
clone_size: many
cdr3_length: 15
v_call: TRBV6-1
j_call: TRBJ1-1
cdr3_aa: CASFPGGDGNTEAFF
cdr3_nt: TGTGCCAGCTTCCCGGGGGGCGATGGGAACACTGAAGCTTTCTTT

d_call: TRBD2
clone_size: many
cdr3_length: 13
v_call: TRBV28
j_call: TRBJ2-2
cdr3_aa: CASLTSGIGELFF
cdr3_nt: TGTGCCAGCTTGACTAGCGGTATCGGGGAGCTGTTTTTT

d_call: -
clone_size: many
cdr3_length: 14
v_call: TRBV4-3
j_call: TRBJ1-1
cdr3_aa: CASSQEWWNTEAFF
cdr3_nt: TGCGCCAGCAGCCAAGAGTGGTGGAACACTGAAGCTTTCTTT